This TCR beta chain appears in the sequencing data of a study of T cells in localized non-small cell lung cancer. Germline V CDR1 and CDR2: ENHRY, SYGVKD. The CDR3 spans 15 residues. The V end lost 2 bases, the J end lost 1 base, and 10 bases lay between the germline ends. Data came from immunoSEQ multiplex PCR; TCRdb stores just in-frame clones and leaves some out. Here the sample spans 3,600 or so clones, 24% being singletons. The TCR was taken from a man aged 40 to 70 with stage II squamous cell lung carcinoma. Here the sequenced sample was lung tumor tissue, taken before any cancer treatment. This chain links TRBV10-3 with TRBJ2-3; either TRBD1 or TRBD2 may fit D (5 bases each). CDR3 in amino acids: CAISETRGGTDTQYF. The CDR3 nucleotides read TGTGCCATCAGTGAGACTAGGGGCGGCACAGATACGCAGTATTTT.